These 20 T cell receptor beta chains came from one sample sequenced in a study of shared clonotypes between healthy human individuals. Method: immunoSEQ multiplex PCR; TCRdb's copy keeps in-frame clones and lacks some. Here the sample spans a few hundred thousand clones, around three quarters being singletons. The material sequenced was PBMCs. The receptors come from a woman aged 40 to 50 in good health. Some clones in this sample may be carry-over from other donors' samples.

This chain connects TRBV30 to TRBJ1-1; TRBD1 is a possible D gene (5 bases). Germline lookup yields CDR1 GTSNPN and CDR2 SVGIG (reference sequence). This CDR3 contains 18 residues. V lost 2 bases and J 3 bases, leaving 25 bases between the germline ends. Here the CDR3 DNA reads TGTGCCTGGAGTTCCCGGGGGGTATGGGGACTTAGGGACACTGAAGCTTTCTTT. It yields the protein CAWSSRGVWGLRDTEAFF.

This sequence joins TRBV10-2 and TRBJ2-5; a possible D gene is TRBD2 (6 bases). The CDR3 covers 16 residues. The germline V and J ends were trimmed by 0 bases and 4 bases, with 15 bases remaining between them. Germline V CDR1 and CDR2: WSHSY, SAAADI. The CDR3 region is CASSESYGSGPETQYF. CDR3 bases: TGCGCCAGCAGTGAGTCGTACGGGAGTGGCCCAGAGACCCAGTACTTC.

With regard to this clone: A far larger clone is off by one base, so a read error is likely. Other nucleotide sequences in the sample specify the same CDR3. This sequence joins TRBV7-9 and TRBJ2-7; TRBD1 matches at 7 bases. The V gene's germline CDR1 is SEHNR and CDR2 FQNEAQ (reference sequence). The CDR3 covers 14 residues. The CDR3 coding sequence is TGCGCCAGCAGCTTAGGCGGACAGGCGGACGAGCAGTACTTC. This translates into CASSLGGQADEQYF.

Concerning this clone: A much larger clone differs by one base, so this may be a read error. The chain joins TRBV28 to TRBJ1-4; 10 nucleotides align to TRBD1. Germline-derived CDR1 and CDR2 are MDHEN and SYDVKM. The CDR3 extends over 15 amino acids. This chain's CDR3 is CAGSKGQGGNEKLFF. CDR3 sequence (DNA): TGTGCCGGCAGTAAAGGACAGGGGGGGAATGAAAAACTGTTTTTT. Full variable domain (remainder filled in from reference TRBV28 and TRBJ1-4): DVKVTQSSRYLVKRTGEKVFLECVQDMDHENMFWYRQDPGLGLRLIYFSYDVKMKEKGDIPEGYSVSREKKERFSLILESASTNQTSMYLCAGSKGQGGNEKLFFGSGTQLSVL.

The genes are TRBV9 and TRBJ2-2; perhaps TRBD2 as D (6 bases). Germline loops: CDR1 SGDLS, CDR2 YYNGEE. V was pared by 2 bases and J by 5 bases, with 13 bases between. The CDR3 sequence is 15 residues long. CDR3 region: CASSVVSTSTGELFF. The DNA for the CDR3 is TGTGCCAGCAGCGTCGTTTCGACTAGTACCGGGGAGCTGTTTTTT.

This chain joins TRBV11-3 and TRBJ2-3; D perhaps matches TRBD2 (6 bases). The CDR3 sequence is 15 residues long. Germline CDR1 and CDR2: SGHNT and YENEEA. The V end was cut by 1 base, the J end by 6 bases, with 14 bases between. This chain's CDR3 is CASSLGGTRRDTQYF. In DNA form, the CDR3 reads TGTGCCAGCAGCTTAGGCGGGACGCGCCGGGATACGCAGTATTTT.

The chain combines TRBV30 with TRBJ2-5; TRBD2 matches at 16 bases. V lost 2 bases, J lost 5 bases, and 8 bases stayed unmatched. Germline V gene sequence: CDR1 GTSNPN, CDR2 SVGIG (reference sequence). The CDR3 sequence is 17 residues long. CDR3 protein: CAWSKGLAGGLVETQYF. CDR3 sequence (DNA): TGTGCCTGGAGTAAGGGACTAGCGGGAGGGTTGGTGGAGACCCAGTACTTC.

CDR3 protein: CASSLGRGTEAFF. In DNA, the CDR3 is TGTGCCAGCAGCTTGGGGAGGGGCACTGAAGCTTTCTTT. The J gene is TRBJ1-1, the V gene TRBV11-2; a possible D gene is TRBD1 (5 bases). CDR3 size: 13 residues. V lost 3 bases to trimming and J lost 4 bases, with 9 bases between them. Germline-derived CDR1 and CDR2 are SGHAT and FQNNGV. Full variable domain (rest looked up from reference TRBV11-2 and TRBJ1-1): EAGVAQSPRYKIIEKRQSVAFWCNPISGHATLYWYQQILGQGPKLLIQFQNNGVVDDSQLPKDRFSAERLKGVDSTLKIQPAKLEDSAVYLCASSLGRGTEAFFGQGTRLTVV.

This clone has only a few counts. The genes are TRBV21-1 and TRBJ2-1; the tabulated D call, TRBD2, remains unverified against the DNA. TRBV21-1 is labeled a pseudogene. The CDR3 is 15 amino acids. The CDR3 is CASSVSGLEYNEQFF. For the CDR3, the DNA is TGTGCCAGTTCGGTGTCGGGACTGGAGTACAATGAGCAGTTCTTC.

The rearrangement joins TRBV9 to TRBJ2-1; 9 bases agree with TRBD1. V was clipped by 7 bases and J by 9 bases; unmatched bases: 5. This CDR3 contains 12 residues. Germline assignment: CDR1 SGDLS and CDR2 YYNGEE. This chain's CDR3 is CASGQTGGEQFF. The CDR3 nucleotides read TGTGCCAGCGGTCAGACAGGGGGTGAGCAGTTCTTC.

J is TRBJ2-7 and V is TRBV27; 10 positions match TRBD2. The CDR3 is made up of 14 amino acids. The germline gives CDR1 MNHEY, CDR2 SMNVEV (reference sequence). V was pared by 2 bases and J by 6 bases, with 4 bases of the junction left unmatched. The DNA for the CDR3 is TGTGCCAGCAGTTTACTGTCTAGCGGGGGCGAGCAGTACTTC. Translated, it gives CASSLLSSGGEQYF.

This clone was picked up a small number of times. CDR3 DNA sequence: TGTGCCAGCGGTAGGATGGCTTACAATGAGCAGTTCTTC. Residues: CASGRMAYNEQFF. This chain joins TRBV11-2 and TRBJ2-1; no definite D call. The CDR3 covers 13 residues. V gave up 8 bases and J gave up 4 bases, with 12 bases separating them. From germline, CDR1 is SGHAT and CDR2 FQNNGV.

The chain has TRBV7-2 and TRBJ1-3, with a possible D match to TRBD1 (5 bases). Germline V lookup: CDR1 SGHTA, CDR2 FQGNSA. Trimming removed 1 base at V and 0 bases at J, with 13 bases between. This CDR3 comprises 17 residues. The DNA for the CDR3 is TGTGCCAGCAGCTTAGAGGGGACGGTATCCTCTGGAAACACCATATATTTT. The encoded protein is CASSLEGTVSSGNTIYF.

V and J are TRBV14 and TRBJ2-7; 7 nucleotides agree with TRBD2. The CDR3 length is 15 residues. CDR1 and CDR2 (germline): SGHDN, FVKESK. The V segment lost 5 bases and the J segment 2 bases; nucleotides outside the gene matches: 9. CDR3 amino acids: CASSSIREAAYEQYF. Here the CDR3 DNA reads TGTGCCAGCAGCAGCATCCGGGAGGCTGCCTACGAGCAGTACTTC.

This clone was seen ten or more times. This sample includes further DNA sequences coding for the same CDR3. This CDR3 reads CASMGGANTEAFF. CDR3 DNA: TGCGCCAGCATGGGAGGTGCAAACACTGAAGCTTTCTTT. The chain employs TRBV10-1 and TRBJ1-1; D is unclear. CDR1 and CDR2 (germline): WNHNN, SYGVQD (reference sequence). With 7 bases removed from V and 2 bases from J, the gap between germline ends came to 11 bases. CDR3 length: 13 residues.

This clone was seen a few times. The V gene is TRBV28, the J gene TRBJ2-3; no firm D call. The CDR3 is 12 residues long. V dropped 8 bases and J dropped 4 bases, with 10 bases sitting between them. Looked up from germline, CDR1 is MDHEN and CDR2 is SYDVKM. CDR3 residues: CASEGPADTQYF. The CDR3 region has the DNA TGTGCCAGCGAAGGGCCAGCAGATACGCAGTATTTT.

This chain uses TRBV7-9 with TRBJ2-5, with TRBD1 identical over 7 bases. Germline V CDR1 and CDR2: SEHNR, FQNEAQ (reference sequence). The CDR3 extends over 14 amino acids. Trimming cost V 5 bases and J 3 bases; bases outside gene matches: 6. CDR3 protein: CASSRQGSKETQYF. The CDR3 DNA reads TGTGCCAGCAGCAGACAGGGTTCAAAAGAGACCCAGTACTTC.

The CDR3 sequence: CASSSPGLATDTQYF. The CDR3 DNA reads TGTGCCAGCAGCTCACCGGGACTAGCAACAGATACGCAGTATTTT. This chain joins TRBV7-9 and TRBJ2-3, with TRBD2 matching 9 bases. The J segment lost 3 bases and the V segment lost 4 bases, leaving 5 bases of the junction unmatched. CDR1 SEHNR and CDR2 FQNEAQ come from the germline V gene (reference sequence). This CDR3 contains 15 residues.

The V and J genes are TRBV28 and TRBJ1-4; the D gene is possibly TRBD1 (5 bases). Germline V lookup: CDR1 MDHEN, CDR2 SYDVKM. The V gene lost 6 bases and the J gene lost 5 bases, with 13 bases spanning the gap. The CDR3 runs 14 residues. The CDR3: CASSPGGANEKLFF. CDR3 sequence (DNA): TGTGCCAGCAGCCCCGGTGGGGCGAATGAAAAACTGTTTTTT.

The chain links TRBV4-2 to TRBJ2-2; D perhaps matches TRBD1 (6 bases). The CDR3 spans 16 residues. V gave up 5 bases and J gave up 5 bases, with 18 bases separating them. Germline V CDR1 and CDR2: LGHNA, YNFKEQ. CDR3 nucleotides: TGTGCCAGCAGCTTTCAAGGACAGAGAGGGACCGGGGAGCTGTTTTTT. Its translation is CASSFQGQRGTGELFF.